This record concerns one TCR beta chain sequence. The V gene lost 5 bases and the J gene lost 7 bases, with 15 bases spanning the gap. The germline V gene encodes CDR1 MNHEY and CDR2 SVGAGI. This CDR3 has 13 amino acids. This sample stems from a study of blood T cell repertoires in COVID-19. Study in general: The study drew acute and convalescent COVID-19 samples from the United States, Italy and Spain. Sources were T cells, B-cell-depleted T cells, or PBMCs; the material itself was cDNA or gDNA.

As handled by the study authors: Reference gene primer amplification gave nucleated cell count estimates. Using immunoSEQ multiplex PCR, the repertoire was profiled, and TCRdb retains in-frame clones only, with some absent. The V and J calls and clone size come from that table; D and trimming were worked out from the DNA. The sample carries tens of thousands of clones, less than 95% recorded once. Seattle's cohort entered during active infection and was followed longitudinally. V usage is TRBV6-5 and J usage is TRBJ2-7, with D possibly matching TRBD1 (8 bases). The receptor was derived from a young man with COVID-19, enrolled during active disease. What was sequenced was peripheral blood. CDR3 DNA sequence: TGTGCCAGCAGTACAACACAGGGGGGGGAGCAGTACTTC. It codes for CASSTTQGGEQYF.